One sample yielded the 3 T cell receptor beta chains listed below, sequenced in a study of CD4+ T cells in melanoma. Data came from immunoSEQ multiplex PCR; TCRdb stores just in-frame clones and leaves some out. Here the sample spans around 100,000 clones, about 90% being singletons. Sequencing was done on a sample of peripheral blood. These receptors all come from a human donor with melanoma.

CDR3 in DNA: TGTGCCAGCAGCCCCTTGGCGGACTACGTAGCAGATACGCAGTATTTT. Protein sequence: CASSPLADYVADTQYF. The chain has TRBV7-9 and TRBJ2-3; TRBD2 might be the D (6 bases). Between the trimmed V and J ends, which lost 5 bases and 4 bases, there was a span of 19 bases. Germline CDR1 and CDR2: SEHNR and FQNEAQ (reference sequence). This CDR3 spans 16 amino acids.

The sample holds one count of this clone. The chain joins TRBV19 to TRBJ1-1; 12 nucleotides match TRBD1. Germline V gene lookup returns CDR1 LNHDA and CDR2 SQIVND (reference sequence). The V segment lost 6 bases and the J segment 0 bases; nucleotides outside the gene matches: 5. This CDR3 contains 16 residues. The CDR3 DNA reads TGTGCCAGTAGGGGACAGGGGGCGAATATGAACACTGAAGCTTTCTTT. Translation gives CASRGQGANMNTEAFF. The whole variable domain, remainder taken from reference TRBV19 and TRBJ1-1, is DGGITQSPKYLFRKEGQNVTLSCEQNLNHDAMYWYRQDPGQGLRLIYYSQIVNDFQKGDIAEGYSVSREKKESFPLTVTSAQKNPTAFYLCASRGQGANMNTEAFFGQGTRLTVV.

CDR3 in amino acids: CASRDQEGSHNEQFF. The CDR3 region has the DNA TGTGCCAGCAGGGATCAGGAGGGTTCCCACAATGAGCAGTTCTTC. The J gene is TRBJ2-1, the V gene TRBV6-6; perhaps TRBD2 as D (6 bases). Trimming took 6 bases from V and 5 from J, leaving 17 bases between them. The CDR3 covers 15 residues. The germline V gene has CDR1 MNHNY and CDR2 SVGAGI (reference sequence).